The next 29 T cell receptor beta chains were all read from a single sample in a study of T cells in Graves' hyperthyroidism and ophthalmopathy. RNA transcripts yielded amplified TCR beta CDR3 regions. The TCR CDR3 first-round RT-PCR relied on the HTBI primer set. TCRdb recomputed calls from the multiplex PCR reads with MiXCR, one row per CDR3 protein. The sample lists approximately 700,000 distinct CDR3 sequences, 40% to 55% occurring once. The source material was peripheral blood or thyroid tissue (not recorded which). Every receptor here comes from an adult man with Graves' disease, either hyperthyroidism or ophthalmopathy (not recorded which).

Note on this clonotype: This may arise from a read error, as a much more abundant clone is one base away. The rearrangement joins TRBV10-3 to TRBJ1-1; possible D gene TRBD1, 6 bases. This CDR3 spans 13 amino acids. With 5 bases removed from V and 4 bases from J, the gap between germline ends came to 11 bases. From germline, CDR1 is ENHRY and CDR2 SYGVKD. In DNA, the CDR3 is TGTGCCATCAGTTGGACAGAGGCCACTGAAGCTTTCTTT. This translates into CAISWTEATEAFF.

This clonotype was picked up a small number of times. The rearrangement links TRBV7-8 to TRBJ1-1, with D tentatively TRBD1 (5 bases). CDR3 size: 13 residues. V was clipped by 5 bases and J by 6 bases, with 13 bases between them. The germline CDR1 and CDR2 sequences are SGHVS and FQNEAQ. The DNA of the CDR3 is TGTGCCAGCAGCCAAGACCCCAGGGCTGAAGCTTTCTTT. Its protein is CASSQDPRAEAFF.

This clonotype was detected a few times. The genes are TRBV6-5 and TRBJ2-5; possibly TRBD1 for D (5 bases). Trimming took 1 base from V and 5 from J, leaving 11 bases between them. Germline V lookup: CDR1 MNHEY, CDR2 SVGAGI. This CDR3 is 14 amino acids long. CDR3 loop: CASSYFQGGETQYF. CDR3 nucleotides: TGTGCCAGCAGTTACTTTCAGGGTGGGGAGACCCAGTACTTC.

This clonotype showed up just once. This CDR3 is CASRVRAGGGQPQHF. CDR3 sequence (DNA): TGTGCCAGCAGGGTTAGGGCGGGGGGCGGTCAGCCCCAGCATTTT. The gene calls are TRBV6-1 and TRBJ1-5; possible D gene TRBD1, 6 bases. Trimming removed 6 bases from V and 6 bases from J, with 18 bases in between. Germline V gene sequence: CDR1 MNHNS, CDR2 SASEGT. The CDR3 is made up of 15 amino acids.

The chain uses TRBV7-9 and TRBJ1-5, with D uncertain. The length of the CDR3 is 13 residues. V lost 11 bases and J 2 bases, leaving 13 bases between the germline ends. Germline loops: CDR1 SEHNR, CDR2 FQNEAQ (reference sequence). CDR3 amino acids: CAWASQGNQPQHF. For the CDR3, the DNA is TGTGCCTGGGCATCTCAGGGCAATCAGCCCCAGCATTTT.

V gene TRBV7-9 combines with J gene TRBJ1-1, with D unresolved. Per germline, CDR1 SEHNR and CDR2 FQNEAQ (reference sequence). V shed 5 bases and J shed 9 bases, with 19 bases lying between them. There are 14 residues in the CDR3. The CDR3 sequence: CASSVEVNRSKAFF. The CDR3 region has the DNA TGTGCCAGCAGCGTTGAAGTGAACAGATCGAAAGCTTTCTTT. Full variable domain (outside the CDR3, taken from reference TRBV7-9 and TRBJ1-1): DTGVSQNPRHKITKRGQNVTFRCDPISEHNRLYWYRQTLGQGPEFLTYFQNEAQLEKSRLLSDRFSAERPKGSFSTLEIQRTEQGDSAMYLCASSVEVNRSKAFFGQGTRLTVV.

This chain connects TRBV2 to TRBJ1-1, with D possibly being TRBD1 (5 bases). The CDR3 has 15 amino acids. V was clipped by 0 bases and J by 11 bases, with 19 bases between them. CDR1 and CDR2 (germline): SNHLY, FYNNEI. Written as DNA, the CDR3 is TGTGCCAGCAGTGAAGCGCTGGGAGGAGGGGCGGGTGCTTTCTTT. The encoded protein is CASSEALGGGAGAFF.

This clonotype was detected only a few times. This may be a read error: a much more frequent sequence differs by one nucleotide. The chain has TRBV29-1 and TRBJ2-2; D unclear. Trimming left V 6 bases short and J 7 bases short, with 6 bases between. There are 10 residues in the CDR3. In germline, CDR1 is SQVTM, CDR2 ANQGSEA. The CDR3, as DNA: TGCAGCGTCCTCGGCGGGGAGCTGTTTTTT. Translated, it gives CSVLGGELFF.

This clonotype was recorded many times. This chain uses TRBV19 with TRBJ1-2, with TRBD1 matching 10 bases. The junction had 6 bases not matched to a gene; V was cut back by 3 bases and J by 8 bases. The CDR3 contains 14 residues. The germline V gene encodes CDR1 LNHDA and CDR2 SQIVND (reference sequence). CDR3 nucleotide sequence: TGTGCCAGTAGTATCGGGGACAGGGGTGGCGGCTACACCTTC. This sequence encodes CASSIGDRGGGYTF.

The rearrangement uses TRBV2 and TRBJ1-1, with a possible D match to TRBD1 (5 bases). CDR3 length: 13 amino acids. With 6 bases removed from V and 6 bases from J, the gap between germline ends came to 14 bases. Germline V gene data show CDR1 as SNHLY and CDR2 as FYNNEI. The CDR3: CASSLIRDSEAFF. The DNA for the CDR3 is TGTGCCAGCAGCTTGATCCGGGACTCTGAAGCTTTCTTT.

The rearrangement joins TRBV9 to TRBJ2-5; TRBD2 is a possible D gene (5 bases). In germline, CDR1 is SGDLS, CDR2 YYNGEE. The ends were cut back, 0 bases at V and 3 bases at J, with 9 bases in the middle. This CDR3 is built from 14 residues. As DNA, the CDR3 is TGTGCCAGCAGCGTAGATGGAGGCAAAGAGACCCAGTACTTC. Its translation is CASSVDGGKETQYF. The whole variable domain, filled in from reference TRBV9 and TRBJ2-5, reads DSGVTQTPKHLITATGQRVTLRCSPRSGDLSVYWYQQSLDQGLQFLIQYYNGEERAKGNILERFSAQQFPDLHSELNLSSLELGDSALYFCASSVDGGKETQYFGPGTRLLVL.

V and J are TRBV29-1 and TRBJ1-2; 9 bases match TRBD1. J lost 4 bases, V lost 8 bases, and 5 bases had no gene match. The CDR3 is 12 residues long. Germline V gene lookup returns CDR1 SQVTM and CDR2 ANQGSEA. CDR3 bases: TGCAGCTCAGGGACAGGGAGCTATGGCTACACCTTC. Protein product: CSSGTGSYGYTF.

J is TRBJ1-2 and V is TRBV25-1; TRBD1 matches at 9 bases. J lost 2 bases, V lost 8 bases, and 12 bases had no gene match. Germline V gives CDR1 MGHDK, CDR2 SYGVNS. This CDR3 region has 16 residues. The CDR3 nucleotides read TGTGCCAGCGTTGGAGGAGGCGACAGGGGGAACTATGGCTACACCTTC. Amino acid sequence: CASVGGGDRGNYGYTF.

The rearrangement uses TRBV19 and TRBJ1-1; D is undetermined. This CDR3 comprises 13 residues. The V end lost 3 bases, the J end lost 1 base, and 6 bases lay between the germline ends. The germline V gene has CDR1 LNHDA and CDR2 SQIVND (reference sequence). CDR3 in DNA: TGTGCCAGTAGTATGTGGTCGAACACTGAAGCTTTCTTT. Residues: CASSMWSNTEAFF. The variable domain in full, with the rest retrieved from reference TRBV19 and TRBJ1-1, is DGGITQSPKYLFRKEGQNVTLSCEQNLNHDAMYWYRQDPGQGLRLIYYSQIVNDFQKGDIAEGYSVSREKKESFPLTVTSAQKNPTAFYLCASSMWSNTEAFFGQGTRLTVV.

The V gene is TRBV6-1, the J gene TRBJ1-1, with D maybe TRBD1 (5 bases). V lost 5 bases and J lost 1, with 17 bases in between. The CDR3 runs 16 residues. The germline gives CDR1 MNHNS, CDR2 SASEGT. This chain's CDR3 is CASSPRGGSWNTEAFF. CDR3 bases: TGTGCCAGCAGTCCCCGGGGGGGGAGTTGGAACACTGAAGCTTTCTTT.

This clonotype has just a few counts. This chain connects TRBV7-3 to TRBJ2-7, with 9 bases identical to TRBD1. In germline, CDR1 is SGHTA, CDR2 FQGTGA. The CDR3 consists of 15 residues. The V and J ends lost 6 bases and 2 bases, in that order; junction bases with no gene match: 8. CDR3 in DNA: TGTGCCAGCAGTGGCCGGGACAGGGTCCCCTACGAGCAGTACTTC. As protein: CASSGRDRVPYEQYF.

This clonotype is a singleton in its sample. DNA of the CDR3: TGTGCCAGCAGTTACTCCCGGCAGCCCTCCTACGAGCAGTACTTC. Its translation is CASSYSRQPSYEQYF. This chain joins TRBV25-1 and TRBJ2-7; D ambiguous. Germline V gene lookup returns CDR1 MGHDK and CDR2 SYGVNS. The V and J ends lost 5 bases and 0 bases respectively, with 14 bases between them. CDR3 length: 15 residues.

The gene calls are TRBV20-1 and TRBJ1-3; 7 bases are shared with TRBD1. Trimming removed 5 bases from V and 4 bases from J; junction bases left unmatched: 5. Looked up from germline, CDR1 is DFQATT and CDR2 is SNEGSKA (reference sequence). The CDR3 has 13 amino acids. CDR3 loop: CSAWDSEGNTIYF. The CDR3 DNA sequence: TGCAGTGCTTGGGACAGCGAAGGAAACACCATATATTTT.

This clonotype came up a few times. CDR3 sequence (DNA): TGTGCCAGCAGCTTGGGGACGATTGCGCCCCAGCATTTT. It translates to CASSLGTIAPQHF. The chain uses TRBV7-2 and TRBJ1-5, with D perhaps TRBD1 (5 bases). The germline V gene has CDR1 SGHTA and CDR2 FQGNSA. V lost 3 bases and J 9 bases, leaving 12 bases between the germline ends. CDR3 length equals 13 residues.

The chain links TRBV19 to TRBJ1-3, with 7 bases aligning to TRBD1. With 7 bases clipped from V and 3 bases from J, the junction kept 12 bases outside the gene matches. The CDR3 spans 16 residues. Germline values: CDR1 LNHDA, CDR2 SQIVND (reference sequence). CDR3 protein: CASTATGTTIGNTIYF. CDR3 nucleotide sequence: TGTGCCAGTACCGCGACAGGGACAACCATTGGAAACACCATATATTTT.

This clonotype occurred once. This may stem from a read error, because a much larger clone lies one nucleotide away. The rearrangement joins TRBV10-3 to TRBJ1-1; 8 bases fit TRBD1. The CDR3 is 14 residues long. Germline V gives CDR1 ENHRY, CDR2 SYGVKD. The V segment lost 10 bases and the J segment 0 bases; nucleotides outside the gene matches: 7. CDR3 region: CATHGQGMNTEAFF. DNA for the CDR3: TGTGCCACCCACGGACAGGGTATGAACACTGAAGCTTTCTTT.

The V and J genes are TRBV20-1 and TRBJ2-5; either TRBD1 or TRBD2 may fit D (5 bases each). Germline CDR1 DFQATT, CDR2 SNEGSKA (reference sequence). This CDR3 is 14 amino acids long. V lost 6 bases and J lost 9, with 23 bases in between. The CDR3 DNA reads as TGCAGTGCCACCAGCTCCGGGACCGCGTTGGCCCAGTACTTC. Residues: CSATSSGTALAQYF.

The sample holds many counts of this clonotype. The gene calls are TRBV20-1 and TRBJ1-4; D is unresolved. The ends were cut back, 5 bases at V and 6 bases at J, with 10 bases in the middle. Germline V gives CDR1 DFQATT, CDR2 SNEGSKA (reference sequence). The CDR3 contains 12 residues. For the CDR3, the DNA is TGCAGTGCTCAGACGTCTCATGAAAAACTGTTTTTT. It translates to CSAQTSHEKLFF.

This clonotype was observed at least ten times. The CDR3 here is CASSFTGTSGNTIYF. The CDR3 coding sequence is TGCGCCAGCAGCTTCACCGGGACCTCTGGAAACACCATATATTTT. The chain has TRBV5-1 and TRBJ1-3; D might be TRBD1 (5 bases). The V gene's germline CDR1 is SGHRS and CDR2 YFSETQ. This CDR3 is built from 15 residues. V was cut by 2 bases and J by 0 bases, with 9 bases left in between.

This clonotype has more than one count but fewer than ten. This rearrangement joins TRBV12-3 or TRBV12-4 to TRBJ1-1, with unresolved D. V was cut by 6 bases and J by 4 bases, with 12 bases left in between. The CDR3 has 13 residues. CDR3 amino acids: CASRGGRSTEAFF. CDR3 DNA sequence: TGTGCCAGCAGGGGAGGACGGAGCACTGAAGCTTTCTTT.

This clonotype was counted between two and nine times. CDR3 bases: TGTGCCAGCAGTCGCCCGGGACTAGCGGGGGGGCCGGAAGAGACCCAGTACTTC. It is translated as CASSRPGLAGGPEETQYF. J is TRBJ2-5 and V is TRBV2; the match to TRBD2 covers 16 bases. V lost 5 bases to trimming and J lost 3 bases; unmatched junction nucleotides: 9. Germline V CDR1 and CDR2: SNHLY, FYNNEI. This CDR3 contains 18 residues.

This clonotype has more than one count but fewer than ten. This chain links TRBV13 with TRBJ1-1, with 10 bases fitting TRBD1. Germline lookup yields CDR1 PRHDT and CDR2 FYEKMQ (reference sequence). Trimming took 4 bases from V and 3 from J; bases not matched to a gene: 5. This CDR3 has 15 residues. CDR3 region: CASSSGQGPYTEAFF. The CDR3 coding sequence is TGTGCCAGCAGCTCGGGACAGGGGCCTTACACTGAAGCTTTCTTT.

In this sample, this clonotype turned up many times. The J gene is TRBJ1-1, the V gene TRBV2, with D possibly being TRBD1 (5 bases). CDR3 length: 15 amino acids. Trimming cost V 2 bases and J 4 bases, with 14 bases left between them. Germline-derived CDR1 and CDR2 are SNHLY and FYNNEI. CDR3 loop: CASSEQGRSGTEAFF. CDR3 DNA sequence: TGTGCCAGCAGTGAACAGGGTCGTAGTGGCACTGAAGCTTTCTTT.

V usage is TRBV29-1 and J usage is TRBJ1-5; TRBD1 aligns across 9 bases. The CDR3 is made up of 14 amino acids. V was clipped by 4 bases and J by 11 bases; unmatched bases: 12. Germline V CDR1 and CDR2: SQVTM, ANQGSEA. CDR3 amino acids: CSVGTGAAKETQHF. Here the CDR3 DNA reads TGCAGCGTTGGGACAGGGGCAGCGAAGGAGACCCAGCATTTT.